These 3 T cell receptor beta chains were sequenced from one sample in a study of blood T cell repertoires in COVID-19. Generated by immunoSEQ multiplex PCR, the TCRdb table keeps only in-frame clones and is missing some. The sample carries about 180,000 clones, around 85% recorded once. The sequencing input was peripheral blood. The receptors were gathered from an elderly woman with acute or convalescent COVID-19.

In regard to this clone: Other DNA sequences of this sample code for an identical CDR3. The chain joins TRBV18 to TRBJ1-2; 8 bases fit TRBD1. Germline lookup yields CDR1 KGHSH and CDR2 LQKENI. The CDR3 consists of 14 residues. With V trimmed by 3 bases and J by 5 bases, 5 bases remained unmatched. The CDR3 DNA follows: TGTGCCAGCTCACCCCCACAGGGGGTTTATGGCTACACCTTC. This gives the protein CASSPPQGVYGYTF.

This chain connects TRBV7-9 to TRBJ2-7, with D possibly TRBD2 on 6 matching bases. This CDR3 region has 15 residues. Germline V gene data show CDR1 as SEHNR and CDR2 as FQNEAQ (reference sequence). Trimming pared 6 bases from V and 6 bases from J, leaving 21 bases between. CDR3 sequence (DNA): TGTGCCAGCAGTAATTCGGGACTCCGAGTATTCGAGCAGTACTTC. Translating it yields CASSNSGLRVFEQYF.

Only a few counts were recorded for this clone. The chain recombines TRBV28 with TRBJ2-3, with 11 bases lining up with TRBD2. The CDR3 contains 17 residues. V shed 4 bases, J shed 4 bases, and the junction held 10 bases outside the gene matches. CDR1 MDHEN and CDR2 SYDVKM come from the germline V gene. The CDR3 reads CASSSSGRTQSADTQYF. The CDR3, as DNA: TGTGCCAGCAGTTCTAGCGGGAGGACGCAATCGGCAGATACGCAGTATTTT. The full variable domain, its missing parts supplied by reference TRBV28 and TRBJ2-3, is DVKVTQSSRYLVKRTGEKVFLECVQDMDHENMFWYRQDPGLGLRLIYFSYDVKMKEKGDIPEGYSVSREKKERFSLILESASTNQTSMYLCASSSSGRTQSADTQYFGPGTRLTVL.